Given below is one T cell receptor (beta chain) in context. Its specificity is not known. A junction boundary mismatches the germline segment, possibly from a read error. The record originates from a study of blood T cells in healthy people across ages. The CDR3 has 15 amino acids. Germline V gene sequence: CDR1 MNHEY, CDR2 SVGAGI. General study results and limits: Roughly linear declines in TCR beta diversity per million T cells occurred with age. One million T cells yielded diversity estimates that were considered underestimates. In these data, TCR beta diversity tracked strongly with naive T cell percentage.

Combining a sample-barcoded 5' primer with a J-beta primer mix, a second PCR ran for 7 to 11 cycles. Unique molecular identifiers of 12 random nucleotides labeled each cDNA. TCRdb used MiXCR to reprocess the 5' RACE reads, holding one entry per CDR3 protein. The table lists 1.2 million to 1.5 million distinct CDR3 sequences, approximately 40% of them singletons. The V call is TRBV6-5, the J call TRBJ2-4, with 9 bases identical to TRBD2. The tail of the sequence fits TRBJ2-7 better, so the J call may be wrong. Sequenced: blood. The sequence was collected from a woman aged 18-29 years in good health. CDR3 region: CASSNTGLANYEQYF. The CDR3 coding sequence is TGCGCCAGCAGTAATACGGGACTAGCTAATTACGAGCAGTACTTC.